The 22 T cell receptor beta chains presented below share a single source sample, sequenced in a study of blood T cell repertoires in COVID-19. Sequenced by immunoSEQ multiplex PCR; TCRdb stores in-frame clones only, minus some. The sample has 95,000 to 150,000 clones, about 90% seen once. Material: peripheral blood. All receptors derive from a woman aged 70-85 years with acute or convalescent COVID-19.

The chain joins TRBV7-6 to TRBJ1-6; unclear D gene. The V gene lost 3 bases and the J gene lost 8 bases, with 8 bases spanning the gap. Germline values: CDR1 SGHVS, CDR2 FNYEAQ. CDR3 size: 13 residues. Written as DNA, the CDR3 is TGTGCCAGCAGCTTCGATCGGGATTCACCCCTCCACTTT. Translated, it gives CASSFDRDSPLHF.

The chain combines TRBV6-1 with TRBJ2-1; the D gene is possibly TRBD2 (7 bases). Germline CDR1 and CDR2: MNHNS and SASEGT. This CDR3 has 15 residues. V lost 3 bases and J lost 7, with 16 bases in between. CDR3 residues: CASSEGGGYYNEQFF. The CDR3 bases are TGTGCCAGCAGTGAGGGGGGGGGCTATTATAATGAGCAGTTCTTC.

The CDR3 reads CASSQGGGRTEAFF. The CDR3 region has the DNA TGTGCCAGCAGCCAAGGAGGGGGCAGAACTGAAGCTTTCTTT. The genes are TRBV14 and TRBJ1-1; 7 nucleotides agree with TRBD1. Germline V CDR1 and CDR2: SGHDN, FVKESK. Trimming took 1 base from V and 5 from J; bases not matched to a gene: 4. The CDR3 length is 14 residues.

This clone is a singleton in its sample. The rearrangement joins TRBV28 to TRBJ2-7, with D perhaps TRBD1 (6 bases). CDR1 MDHEN and CDR2 SYDVKM come from the germline V gene. The CDR3 contains 13 residues. Trimming pared 9 bases from V and 1 base from J, leaving 13 bases between. This chain's CDR3 is CASKTGASYEQYF. The DNA of the CDR3 is TGTGCCAGTAAGACAGGCGCATCCTACGAGCAGTACTTC.

The J gene is TRBJ1-5, the V gene TRBV5-1; possible D gene TRBD1, 5 bases. The CDR3 has 15 residues. Germline V gives CDR1 SGHRS, CDR2 YFSETQ. Trimming removed 7 bases at V and 7 bases at J, with 21 bases between. CDR3 region: CASSPTGDRGQPQHF. CDR3 in DNA: TGCGCCAGCTCCCCGACCGGGGATCGGGGGCAGCCCCAGCATTTT.

The CDR3 spells CASSLEQNQPQHF. In DNA form, the CDR3 reads TGTGCCAGCAGTTTAGAACAGAATCAGCCCCAGCATTTT. The chain employs TRBV12-3 or TRBV12-4 and TRBJ1-5, with no clear D. CDR3 size: 13 residues. The germline V and J ends were trimmed by 1 base and 4 bases, with 5 bases remaining between them.

Comments on this clone: The junction differs from germline at one of its ends, possibly a read error. The chain combines TRBV19 with TRBJ2-1; D not certain. This CDR3 comprises 13 residues. Germline lookup yields CDR1 LNHDA and CDR2 SQIVND (reference sequence). CDR3 DNA: TGTGCCAGTAGAATAGACCCCATCCGGGAGCAGTTCTTC. It codes for CASRIDPIREQFF.

The chain carries TRBV19 and TRBJ2-7; 8 bases agree with TRBD1. CDR3 length: 16 amino acids. CDR1 and CDR2 from the germline V gene are LNHDA and SQIVND (reference sequence). V trimming: 1 base; J trimming: 6 bases; junction bases outside the gene matches: 11. CDR3 region: CASSIGGQGFNSEQYF. The CDR3 bases are TGTGCCAGTAGTATAGGCGGACAGGGCTTCAACTCCGAGCAGTACTTC.

V gene TRBV24-1 combines with J gene TRBJ1-2; possible D gene TRBD1, 5 bases. Germline V gene lookup returns CDR1 KGHDR and CDR2 SFDVKD. The CDR3 is made up of 14 amino acids. Trimming shortened V by 3 bases and J by 7 bases, and 14 bases separated the two germline ends. CDR3 DNA: TGTGCCACCAGTGATCCAACCCCGGGGGGTGGCTACACCTTC. Translating gives CATSDPTPGGGYTF.

The chain couples TRBV7-3 to TRBJ2-1; 10 bases are a match to TRBD2. Germline V gives CDR1 SGHTA, CDR2 FQGTGA. The CDR3 totals 15 residues. The V gene end was trimmed by 5 bases and the J gene end by 7 bases; junction bases not matched to a gene: 8. The CDR3 DNA sequence: TGTGCCAGCAGCCTTTATAGCGGGGGGATGAATGAGCAGTTCTTC. It codes for CASSLYSGGMNEQFF.

The chain recombines TRBV19 with TRBJ2-4; D perhaps matches TRBD1 (6 bases). The germline V gene has CDR1 LNHDA and CDR2 SQIVND (reference sequence). CDR3 length: 20 amino acids. Deletions cut 5 bases from V and 0 bases from J, with 26 bases between. The CDR3 nucleotides read TGTGCCAGTAGTCCCAATCAGGGGTTTTTTGGAAGTCTAGCCAAAAACATTCAGTACTTC. Amino acids: CASSPNQGFFGSLAKNIQYF.

The CDR3 DNA follows: TGTGCCAGCAGCTGGATGGGACAGGGAAGCATTCAGTACTTC. Its protein is CASSWMGQGSIQYF. The V and J genes are TRBV7-9 and TRBJ2-4, with 9 positions matching TRBD1. The trim removed 4 bases at V and 9 bases at J, leaving 7 bases unmatched. The V gene's germline CDR1 is SEHNR and CDR2 FQNEAQ (reference sequence). The CDR3 consists of 14 residues.

The J gene is TRBJ1-1, the V gene TRBV10-3; possibly TRBD1 for D (5 bases). CDR1 and CDR2 from the germline V gene are ENHRY and SYGVKD. This CDR3 is built from 14 residues. Deletions cut 3 bases from V and 5 bases from J, with 13 bases between. CDR3 loop: CAISDGIGVTEAFF. In DNA, the CDR3 is TGTGCCATCAGTGATGGGATAGGGGTTACTGAAGCTTTCTTT.

The V gene is TRBV2, the J gene TRBJ1-1, with D uncertain. This CDR3 contains 14 residues. Trimming left V 5 bases short and J 1 base short, with 11 bases between. In germline, CDR1 is SNHLY, CDR2 FYNNEI. The DNA of the CDR3 is TGTGCCAGCAGTCCCCGAACGGGGAACACTGAAGCTTTCTTT. This translates into CASSPRTGNTEAFF.

The rearrangement links TRBV28 to TRBJ1-6; D possibly corresponds to TRBD1 (5 bases). Germline CDR1 MDHEN, CDR2 SYDVKM. The CDR3 contains 16 residues. V was shortened by 4 bases and J by 0 bases, with 10 bases between the two germline ends. The CDR3 DNA sequence: TGTGCCAGCAGTTCACCGGGACTCTCCTATAATTCACCCCTCCACTTT. Translated, it gives CASSSPGLSYNSPLHF.

V usage is TRBV27 and J usage is TRBJ1-6; 7 positions match TRBD1. The germline V gene encodes CDR1 MNHEY and CDR2 SMNVEV (reference sequence). The CDR3 covers 15 residues. The J segment lost 5 bases and the V segment lost 0 bases, leaving 1 base of the junction unmatched. The CDR3, as DNA: TGTGCCAGCAGTTTATCCGGGACAGATAATTCACCCCTCCACTTT. It is translated as CASSLSGTDNSPLHF.

The sample holds a few counts of this clone. V and J are TRBV6-2 or TRBV6-3 and TRBJ2-5; possibly TRBD2 for D (7 bases). The ends were cut back, 6 bases at V and 5 bases at J, with 25 bases in the middle. The CDR3 contains 17 residues. CDR1 and CDR2 from the germline V gene are MNHEY and SVGEGT. The CDR3 is CASSLRGLAATSETQYF. CDR3 DNA sequence: TGTGCCAGCAGCCTACGGGGGCTAGCGGCAACTAGCGAGACCCAGTACTTC.

Notes on this clone: Other DNA sequences in this specimen translate into the identical CDR3. The V gene is TRBV7-9, the J gene TRBJ1-4; TRBD1 might be the D (6 bases). This CDR3 spans 14 amino acids. V was clipped by 2 bases and J by 8 bases, with 12 bases between them. Germline V gene lookup returns CDR1 SEHNR and CDR2 FQNEAQ (reference sequence). The CDR3 loop is CASSLRGAGEKLFF. For the CDR3, the DNA is TGTGCCAGCAGCTTACGGGGGGCGGGAGAAAAACTGTTTTTT.

This rearrangement joins TRBV5-1 to TRBJ1-2; TRBD1 matches 7 bases. The V and J ends lost 3 bases and 3 bases, in that order; junction bases with no gene match: 17. The CDR3 is made up of 18 amino acids. Germline lookup yields CDR1 SGHRS and CDR2 YFSETQ. CDR3 DNA sequence: TGCGCCAGCAGCTACCTCGGGGGCCGCAGGGGGGTTCACTATGGCTACACCTTC. This codes for CASSYLGGRRGVHYGYTF.

This chain links TRBV28 with TRBJ2-7; 7 positions match TRBD1. After removal of 7 bases from V and 4 bases from J, the junction contained 10 bases not matched to a gene. The CDR3 sequence is 14 residues long. The germline gives CDR1 MDHEN, CDR2 SYDVKM. The CDR3 is CASTSLGQQYEQYF. The CDR3 region has the DNA TGTGCCAGCACCTCCCTGGGACAGCAATACGAGCAGTACTTC.

The chain is built from TRBV6-5 and TRBJ2-2; D may be TRBD2 (6 bases). Germline CDR1 and CDR2: MNHEY and SVGAGI. V gave up 6 bases and J gave up 1 base, with 12 bases separating them. This CDR3 has 15 amino acids. Here the CDR3 DNA reads TGTGCCAGCAGGGGCGGGACGGGGAACACCGGGGAGCTGTTTTTT. Translating gives CASRGGTGNTGELFF.

The chain combines TRBV27 with TRBJ2-1, with 9 bases identical to TRBD2. Germline V gives CDR1 MNHEY, CDR2 SMNVEV (reference sequence). The CDR3 consists of 14 residues. V trimming: 10 bases; J trimming: 7 bases; junction bases outside the gene matches: 11. CDR3 coding DNA: TGTGCCACCAATGCGGGGGGGCCCGGTAATGAGCAGTTCTTC. Translating gives CATNAGGPGNEQFF.